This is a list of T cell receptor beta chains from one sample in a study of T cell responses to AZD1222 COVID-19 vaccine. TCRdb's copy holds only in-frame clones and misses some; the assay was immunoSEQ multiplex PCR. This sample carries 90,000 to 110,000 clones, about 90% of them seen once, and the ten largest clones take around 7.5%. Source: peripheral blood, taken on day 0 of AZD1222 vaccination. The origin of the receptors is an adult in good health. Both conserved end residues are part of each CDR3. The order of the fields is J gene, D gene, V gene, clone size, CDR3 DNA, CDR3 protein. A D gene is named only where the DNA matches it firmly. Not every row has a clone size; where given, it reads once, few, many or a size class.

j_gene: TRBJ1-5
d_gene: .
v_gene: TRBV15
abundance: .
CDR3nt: TGTGCCACCAGCAGAGATCAGGGGTGGATAGCTAATCAGCCCCAGCATTTT
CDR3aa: CATSRDQGWIANQPQHF

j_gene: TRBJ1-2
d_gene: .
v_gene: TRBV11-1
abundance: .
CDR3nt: TGTGCCAGCAGCTTAGTAATCTCTGGCTACACCTTC
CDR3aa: CASSLVISGYTF

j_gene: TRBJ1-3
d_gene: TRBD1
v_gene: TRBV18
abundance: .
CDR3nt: TGTGCCAGCTCACCCCCCGGGACAGGGGGCAGGATTGGAAACACCATATATTTT
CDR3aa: CASSPPGTGGRIGNTIYF

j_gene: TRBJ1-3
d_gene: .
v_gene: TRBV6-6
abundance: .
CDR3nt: TGTGCCAGCAGTTACGGAAACACCATATATTTT
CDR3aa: CASSYGNTIYF

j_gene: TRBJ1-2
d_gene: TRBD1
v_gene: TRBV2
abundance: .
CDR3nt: TGTGCCAGCAGATCCCACAGGGGGCCTAACTATGGCTACACCTTC
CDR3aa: CASRSHRGPNYGYTF

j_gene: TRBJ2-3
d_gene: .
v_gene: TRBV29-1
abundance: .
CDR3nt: TGCAGCGCCAGAAACAGGTTAATAGATACGCAGTATTTT
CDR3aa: CSARNRLIDTQYF

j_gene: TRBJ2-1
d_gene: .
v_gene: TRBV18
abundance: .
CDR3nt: TGTGCCAGCTCACTACAAGGGAGCGTGGGGGCGAATGTCAATGAGCAGTTCTTC
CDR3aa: CASSLQGSVGANVNEQFF

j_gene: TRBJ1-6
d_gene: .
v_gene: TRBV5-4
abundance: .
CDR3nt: TGTGCCAGCAGCTTTGACGGATCTAATTCACCCCTCCACTTT
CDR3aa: CASSFDGSNSPLHF

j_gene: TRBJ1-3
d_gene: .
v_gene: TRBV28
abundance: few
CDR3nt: TGTGCCAGCAGTTTTATGGACTCTGGAAACACCATATATTTT
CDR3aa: CASSFMDSGNTIYF

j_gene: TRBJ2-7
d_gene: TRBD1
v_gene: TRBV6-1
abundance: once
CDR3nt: TGTGCCAGCAGTGAGGGGACAGGGAGCTCCTACGAGCAGTACTTC
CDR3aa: CASSEGTGSSYEQYF

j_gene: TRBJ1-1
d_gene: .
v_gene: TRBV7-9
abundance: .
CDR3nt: TGTGCCAGCAGCTTTGGCAGTAAGAACACTGAAGCTTTCTTT
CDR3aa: CASSFGSKNTEAFF

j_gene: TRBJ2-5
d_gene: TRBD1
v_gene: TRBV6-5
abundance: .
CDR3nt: TGTGCCAGCAGATCCGACAGGGCTGCTCAAGAGACCCAGTACTTC
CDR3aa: CASRSDRAAQETQYF

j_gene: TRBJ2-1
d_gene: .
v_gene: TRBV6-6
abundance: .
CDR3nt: TGTGCCAGCAGTTACGGACTTAGCTCCTACAATGAGCAGTTCTTC
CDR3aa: CASSYGLSSYNEQFF

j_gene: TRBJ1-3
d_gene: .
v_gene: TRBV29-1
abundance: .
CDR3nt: TGCAGCGTGCGCCTAAACTCTGGAAACACCATATATTTT
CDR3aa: CSVRLNSGNTIYF

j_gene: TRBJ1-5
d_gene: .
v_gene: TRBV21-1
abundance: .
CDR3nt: TGTGCCAGCAGCAACGGGACAGGGGGGGATCAGCCCCAGCATTTT
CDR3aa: CASSNGTGGDQPQHF

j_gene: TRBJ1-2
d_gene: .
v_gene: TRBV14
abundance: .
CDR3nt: TGTGCCAGCAGCCAAGCGTGGGTAGGAGGGTACACCTTC
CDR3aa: CASSQAWVGGYTF

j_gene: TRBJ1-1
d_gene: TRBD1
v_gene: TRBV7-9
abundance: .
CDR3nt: TGTGCCAGCAGCTTCCCCGGTTGGACAGGTGCTTTCTTT
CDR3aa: CASSFPGWTGAFF

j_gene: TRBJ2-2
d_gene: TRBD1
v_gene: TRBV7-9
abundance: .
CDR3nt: TGTGCCAGCAGCTTACGACAGGGTACCGGGGAGCTGTTTTTT
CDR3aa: CASSLRQGTGELFF

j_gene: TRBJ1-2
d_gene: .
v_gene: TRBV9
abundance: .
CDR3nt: TGTGCCAGCAGCGTCGACACAAACTATGGCTACACCTTC
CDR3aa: CASSVDTNYGYTF

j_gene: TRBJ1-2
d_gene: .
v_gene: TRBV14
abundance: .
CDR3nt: TGTGCCAGCAGCAAAACGGACGGTGATGGCTACACCTTC
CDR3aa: CASSKTDGDGYTF